The rows below give T cell receptor beta chains drawn from one sample of a study of shared clonotypes between healthy human individuals. Assay: immunoSEQ multiplex PCR; the TCRdb copy retains only in-frame clones and omits some. The data hold roughly 680,000 clones, with 55% to 75% observed a single time. The sequenced sample was memory CD4+ T cells sorted from blood. The receptors originated from a woman aged 25 to 45 in good health. CDR3s include the opening cysteine and the closing phenylalanine or tryptophan. The order of the fields is D gene, J gene, V gene, clone size, CDR3 DNA, CDR3 protein. D genes are given only for firm matches. Some rows mark clone size as missing; the rest say once, few, many or name a class of expanded clone.

TRBD1,TRBJ1-4,TRBV7-2,NA,TGTGCCAGCAGCTTAGGGACAGGGGTAGAAAAACTGTTTTTT,CASSLGTGVEKLFF
TRBD1,TRBJ1-3,TRBV27,many,TGTGCCAGCAGTTCCCGGACAGGGAAGAACTCTGGAAACACCATATATTTT,CASSSRTGKNSGNTIYF
NA,TRBJ1-1,TRBV28,NA,TGTGCCAGCAGCGCCCAGGGGAGGGTGGGCACTGAAGCTTTCTTT,CASSAQGRVGTEAFF
NA,TRBJ2-1,TRBV5-4,NA,TGTGCCAGCAGCCCCGGCGGGGCCGATGAGCAGTTCTTC,CASSPGGADEQFF
NA,TRBJ1-1,TRBV27,NA,TGTGCCAGCCAAGGACAGACGAACGAAGCTTTCTTT,CASQGQTNEAFF
NA,TRBJ2-5,TRBV14,NA,TGTGCCAGCAGCCGCCTATCCCAAGAGACCCAGTACTTC,CASSRLSQETQYF
TRBD2,TRBJ2-7,TRBV6-1,NA,TGTGCCAGCAGGGGACTAGCGGTCTACGAGCAGTACTTC,CASRGLAVYEQYF
NA,TRBJ2-2,TRBV28,NA,TGTGCCAGCAGTTTATGGTCCCCCCCGGAGGGCCAGGAGGACACCGGGGAGCTGTTTTTT,CASSLWSPPEGQEDTGELFF
NA,TRBJ1-1,TRBV6-6,NA,TGTGCCAGCAGTTATTCCTCGTGGAACACTGAAGCTTTCTTT,CASSYSSWNTEAFF
NA,TRBJ2-5,TRBV28,NA,TGTGCCAGCAGTTTAGGCTTCCCCCAAGAGACCCAGTACTTC,CASSLGFPQETQYF
NA,TRBJ1-4,TRBV5-5,NA,TGTGCCAGCAGCTTAGTTAGAGGGTTTAATGAAAAACTGTTTTTT,CASSLVRGFNEKLFF
NA,TRBJ2-5,TRBV5-1,NA,TGCGCCAGCAGCTTAGGGGTGGGTTTTGAGACCCAGTACTTC,CASSLGVGFETQYF
NA,TRBJ2-5,TRBV6-1,NA,TGTGCCAGCAGTTTGGGGACGGAGACCCAGTACTTC,CASSLGTETQYF
TRBD1,TRBJ2-2,TRBV18,NA,TGTGCCAGCTCCCTTCTCATGACAGGGACGAACACCGGGGAGCTGTTTTTT,CASSLLMTGTNTGELFF
TRBD2,TRBJ2-1,TRBV6-4,NA,TGTGCCAGCAGTGACAGTGGCGGGAGCCATGAGCAGTTCTTC,CASSDSGGSHEQFF
TRBD2,TRBJ2-3,TRBV28,few,TGTGCCAGCCGGGAGGGCACAGATACGCAGTATTTT,CASREGTDTQYF
NA,TRBJ2-1,TRBV15,NA,TGTGCCACCAGCAGGACTAAAAACAATGAGCAGTTCTTC,CATSRTKNNEQFF
NA,TRBJ1-2,TRBV5-1,NA,TGCGCCAGCAGGCCCGGGGCCGACTATGGCTACACCTTC,CASRPGADYGYTF
TRBD1,TRBJ1-1,TRBV7-9,NA,TGTGCCAGCAGCCCTCGGACAGGGTTGAACACTGAAGCTTTCTTT,CASSPRTGLNTEAFF
TRBD2,TRBJ2-7,TRBV27,NA,TGTGCCAGCCACGATACGGGAGGGTACGAGCAGTACTTC,CASHDTGGYEQYF
NA,TRBJ1-5,TRBV28,NA,TGTGCCAGCAGGCCCCTTGACCAACTCAATCAGCCCCAGCATTTT,CASRPLDQLNQPQHF
NA,TRBJ1-3,TRBV4-1,NA,TGCGCCAGCAGCCAAGCAGTTCGGGTCGCTGGAGGAAACACCATATATTTT,CASSQAVRVAGGNTIYF
NA,TRBJ2-3,TRBV5-1,NA,TGCGCCAGCAGCATCGTAGGAGATACGCAGTATTTT,CASSIVGDTQYF
NA,TRBJ2-2,TRBV2,once,TGTGCCAGCAGCCGCGTCATACCCCCCTCGACCGGGGAGCTGTTTTTT,CASSRVIPPSTGELFF
NA,TRBJ2-7,TRBV5-1,NA,TGCGCCACAAAAACAGGGCCTTCAGTCTACGAGCAGTACTTC,CATKTGPSVYEQYF
NA,TRBJ2-1,TRBV6-5,NA,TGTGCCAGCAGTCCATGGCCCTCCTACAATGAGCAGTTCTTC,CASSPWPSYNEQFF
NA,TRBJ2-7,TRBV28,few,TGTGCCACTAAGCGGCTCCACGAGCAGTACTTC,CATKRLHEQYF
TRBD1,TRBJ1-5,TRBV7-8,NA,TGTGCCAGCAGCCGACAGGGCCAAGCCAATCAGCCCCAGCATTTT,CASSRQGQANQPQHF
TRBD1,TRBJ1-4,TRBV7-9,NA,TGTGCCAGCAGCCTTGGGACAGTTAATGAAAAACTGTTTTTT,CASSLGTVNEKLFF
NA,TRBJ1-1,TRBV21-1,few,TGTGCCAGCAGCCCCGCAGGTAACACTGAAGCTTTCTTT,CASSPAGNTEAFF
NA,TRBJ2-5,TRBV18,few,TGTGCCAGCTCACCACCGAAATCCGCGCAAGAGACCCAGTACTTC,CASSPPKSAQETQYF
NA,TRBJ2-7,TRBV2,once,TGTGCCAGCAGCCGGGGATTCTCCTACGAGCAGTACTTC,CASSRGFSYEQYF
NA,TRBJ1-1,TRBV28,few,TGTGCCAGCACCCCCCATAGGGCGAACACTGAAGCTTTCTTT,CASTPHRANTEAFF
NA,TRBJ1-6,TRBV4-1,NA,TGCGCCAGCAGCCAGATCCCCTATCTTGGACGAAGAATTAATTCACCCCTCCACTTT,CASSQIPYLGRRINSPLHF
TRBD1,TRBJ2-1,TRBV5-1,NA,TGCGCCAGCAGCTTAGGTAATCCGGGACAGACTTACAATGAGCAGTTCTTC,CASSLGNPGQTYNEQFF
TRBD2,TRBJ2-7,TRBV6-5,NA,TGTGCCAGCAGTTCGGGGCGGGAGCTCTACGAGCAGTACTTC,CASSSGRELYEQYF
NA,TRBJ2-1,TRBV29-1,NA,TGCAGCGTTGGTAGCGGCAGCTCCTACAATGAGCAGTTCTTC,CSVGSGSSYNEQFF
TRBD2,TRBJ2-1,TRBV4-1,NA,TGCGCCAGCAGCCAAAGGGTTACTAGCGGGGTCAGCTCCTACAATGAGCAGTTCTTC,CASSQRVTSGVSSYNEQFF
NA,TRBJ2-3,TRBV7-9,NA,TGTGCCAGCAGCTCGGAAGATACGCAGTATTTT,CASSSEDTQYF
TRBD1,TRBJ2-7,TRBV14,NA,TGTGCCAGCAGCCGAGGTACAGGGGCTGGGAAGCAGTACTTC,CASSRGTGAGKQYF
TRBD2,TRBJ2-1,TRBV10-1,NA,TGCGCCAGCAGTGAGATCCAAGCGGGGAGTAATGAGCAGTTCTTC,CASSEIQAGSNEQFF
NA,TRBJ2-3,TRBV5-1,many,TGCGCCAGCAGCTTGGGAGGGGGAACGGCGCAGTATTTT,CASSLGGGTAQYF
TRBD1,TRBJ1-1,TRBV29-1,NA,TGCAGCGTTTCCCAGGGGGCGAGCACTGAAGCTTTCTTT,CSVSQGASTEAFF
NA,TRBJ1-4,TRBV28,NA,TGTGCCAGCAGTTTAACCCCAACTAATGAAAAACTGTTTTTT,CASSLTPTNEKLFF
NA,TRBJ2-6,TRBV6-6,NA,TGTGCCAGCAGCTTACGGAGCTCTGGGGCCAACGTCCTGACTTTC,CASSLRSSGANVLTF
NA,TRBJ2-5,TRBV29-1,NA,TGCAGCGTTGGGCGACAGACCCAAGAGACCCAGTACTTC,CSVGRQTQETQYF
NA,TRBJ1-1,TRBV18,NA,TGTGCCAGCTCACTAGGACAGCTGAACACTGAAGCTTTCTTT,CASSLGQLNTEAFF
NA,TRBJ2-5,TRBV5-4,once,TGTGCCAGCAGCTTCAGGGAAGAGACCCAGTACTTC,CASSFREETQYF
NA,TRBJ1-2,TRBV28,NA,TGTGCCAGCAGCTTAGACAGCTATGGCTACACCTTC,CASSLDSYGYTF
NA,TRBJ2-7,TRBV14,NA,TGTGTCAGCAGCCAAGAAAGGAGGGCCATGGACGAGCAGTACTTC,CVSSQERRAMDEQYF
TRBD2,TRBJ2-7,TRBV30,NA,TGTGCCTGGAGTTCTGGCGCAGGGGGTAGCGGGAGGGATAGCGAGCAGTACTTC,CAWSSGAGGSGRDSEQYF